Each of the 29 T cell receptor beta chains below was sequenced from the same sample in a study of T cell responses to AZD1222 COVID-19 vaccine. Sequencing used immunoSEQ multiplex PCR; TCRdb keeps in-frame clones, though not all of them. Of 95,000 to 130,000 clones listed, 92% are singletons. The sequences come from peripheral blood, collected 28 days after the second AZD1222 dose. The receptors derive from an adult who received the AZD1222 COVID-19 vaccine.

The V gene is TRBV23-1, the J gene TRBJ2-4; TRBD2 matches at 13 bases. TRBV23-1 is classed as an ORF, of uncertain function. CDR3 length equals 21 residues. The V segment lost 0 bases and the J segment 2 bases; nucleotides outside the gene matches: 13. Written as DNA, the CDR3 is TGCGCCAGCAGTCAATCGGTACCACTAGCGGGAGGGATGGGAACCAAAAACATTCAGTACTTC. The encoded protein is CASSQSVPLAGGMGTKNIQYF.

The chain carries TRBV5-1 and TRBJ2-5; a possible D gene is TRBD1 (6 bases). Trimming shortened V by 7 bases and J by 2 bases, and 15 bases separated the two germline ends. The length of the CDR3 is 14 residues. CDR1 is SGHRS, CDR2 YFSETQ, per germline. The CDR3, as DNA: TGCGCCAGCCAGAGGGACAATGGACAAGAGACCCAGTACTTC. Translated, it gives CASQRDNGQETQYF. Full variable domain (rest looked up from reference TRBV5-1 and TRBJ2-5): KAGVTQTPRYLIKTRGQQVTLSCSPISGHRSVSWYQQTPGQGLQFLFEYFSETQRNKGNFPGRFSGRQFSNSRSEMNVSTLELGDSALYLCASQRDNGQETQYFGPGTRLLVL.

The CDR3 bases are TGTGCCAGCTCACCGGGGACAGGGGCTTACTTTACTGGGGCCAACGTCCTGACTTTC. It is translated as CASSPGTGAYFTGANVLTF. The genes are TRBV18 and TRBJ2-6, with TRBD1 identical over 10 bases. The CDR3 length is 19 residues. The germline V gene encodes CDR1 KGHSH and CDR2 LQKENI. With 3 bases clipped from V and 2 bases from J, the junction kept 10 bases outside the gene matches.

This sequence joins TRBV5-1 and TRBJ1-3; no reliable D call. V dropped 0 bases and J dropped 5 bases, with 9 bases sitting between them. CDR1 and CDR2 from the germline V gene are SGHRS and YFSETQ. The CDR3 length is 14 residues. CDR3 in DNA: TGCGCCAGCAGCTTGGGGTTGTCCAGAAACACCATATATTTT. Translating gives CASSLGLSRNTIYF. Full variable domain (outside the CDR3, taken from reference TRBV5-1 and TRBJ1-3): KAGVTQTPRYLIKTRGQQVTLSCSPISGHRSVSWYQQTPGQGLQFLFEYFSETQRNKGNFPGRFSGRQFSNSRSEMNVSTLELGDSALYLCASSLGLSRNTIYFGEGSWLTVV.

V and J are TRBV5-4 and TRBJ2-2; 9 bases match TRBD2. In germline, CDR1 is SGHNT, CDR2 YYREEE (reference sequence). This CDR3 is built from 15 residues. V shed 5 bases and J 5 bases; nucleotides not matched to a gene: 7. CDR3 in DNA: TGTGCCAGCAGTTCTCAGCGGGAGGAGACCGGGGAGCTGTTTTTT. Translating gives CASSSQREETGELFF.

The rearrangement joins TRBV3-1 (or the pseudogene TRBV3-2) to TRBJ2-7, with 7 positions matching TRBD2. CDR3 length: 13 amino acids. CDR1 and CDR2 (germline): LGHDT, YNNKEL (reference sequence). The junction had 4 bases not matched to a gene; V was cut back by 3 bases and J by 5 bases. The CDR3 is CASSHGLDDEQYF. Written as DNA, the CDR3 is TGTGCCAGCAGCCATGGACTAGATGACGAGCAGTACTTC.

The V call is TRBV2, the J call TRBJ1-1; D might be TRBD1 (5 bases). CDR3 length: 15 amino acids. The germline gives CDR1 SNHLY, CDR2 FYNNEI. Trimming took off 6 bases at V and 6 bases at J, with 20 bases between the two ends. CDR3 sequence (DNA): TGTGCCAGCAGCGGCCCCTTTGGGGGTTCGGCTGAAGCTTTCTTT. Its translation is CASSGPFGGSAEAFF.

V gene TRBV2 combines with J gene TRBJ2-7; either TRBD1 or TRBD2 may fit D (6 bases each). With 0 bases removed from V and 1 base from J, the gap between germline ends came to 7 bases. Germline V gives CDR1 SNHLY, CDR2 FYNNEI. This CDR3 comprises 14 residues. The CDR3 sequence is CASSEAGGSYEQYF. The CDR3, as DNA: TGTGCCAGCAGTGAAGCAGGGGGGTCCTACGAGCAGTACTTC.

This chain joins TRBV9 and TRBJ1-2; D ambiguous. Trimming removed 1 base from V and 0 bases from J, with 10 bases in between. The CDR3 extends over 15 amino acids. Looked up from germline, CDR1 is SGDLS and CDR2 is YYNGEE. CDR3 DNA: TGTGCCAGCAGCGTAAGCGGGGTAGCTAACTATGGCTACACCTTC. Protein: CASSVSGVANYGYTF.

Here the CDR3 reads CASSLSGPAGLGIQYF. Written as DNA, the CDR3 is TGTGCCAGCAGCCTATCGGGACCGGCGGGTTTAGGCATTCAGTACTTC. This chain uses TRBV7-3 with TRBJ2-4; D is tentatively TRBD1 or TRBD2 (5 bases each). Germline V gene sequence: CDR1 SGHTA, CDR2 FQGTGA. V was cut by 5 bases and J by 9 bases, with 23 bases left in between. CDR3 length: 16 amino acids.

The chain recombines TRBV9 with TRBJ2-6; maybe TRBD2 (6 bases). Germline CDR1 SGDLS, CDR2 YYNGEE. V was cut by 0 bases and J by 0 bases, with 25 bases left in between. The CDR3 covers 22 residues. CDR3 region: CASSVDSSGAGSPPSGANVLTF. The CDR3 DNA follows: TGTGCCAGCAGCGTAGATTCTAGTGGGGCCGGGAGCCCACCCTCTGGGGCCAACGTCCTGACTTTC.

This chain connects TRBV2 to TRBJ2-7; possibly TRBD1 for D (6 bases). CDR1 and CDR2 (germline): SNHLY, FYNNEI. The CDR3 is 12 amino acids. Trimming removed 10 bases at V and 4 bases at J, with 14 bases between. CDR3 loop: CATRDITYEQYF. CDR3 nucleotide sequence: TGTGCCACCCGGGACATAACATACGAGCAGTACTTC.

The rearrangement joins TRBV3-1 (or the pseudogene TRBV3-2) to TRBJ1-2; D unclear. Per germline, CDR1 LGHDT and CDR2 YNNKEL (reference sequence). The CDR3 consists of 12 residues. The V gene lost 1 base and the J gene lost 5 bases, with 5 bases spanning the gap. The CDR3 is CASSQGEYGYTF. CDR3 bases: TGTGCCAGCAGCCAAGGGGAGTATGGCTACACCTTC.

This clone appeared a single time. The rearrangement joins TRBV19 to TRBJ2-2; TRBD2 agrees at 11 bases. The CDR3 is made up of 16 amino acids. V trimming: 4 bases; J trimming: 3 bases; junction bases outside the gene matches: 4. Per germline, CDR1 LNHDA and CDR2 SQIVND (reference sequence). The DNA for the CDR3 is TGTGCCAGTAGTACGGGACTAGCGGTTTACACCGGGGAGCTGTTTTTT. Its protein is CASSTGLAVYTGELFF.

This sequence joins TRBV12-3 or TRBV12-4 and TRBJ2-4, with no clear D. With 3 bases removed from V and 8 bases from J, the gap between germline ends came to 8 bases. CDR3 length: 12 residues. CDR3 sequence reads: CASSLIGDIQYF. The CDR3 bases are TGTGCCAGCAGTTTGATTGGGGACATTCAGTACTTC.

This clone was observed a few times. The V gene is TRBV5-1, the J gene TRBJ1-5; TRBD1 matches at 9 bases. The CDR3 has 15 residues. Germline loops: CDR1 SGHRS, CDR2 YFSETQ. Trimming at V came to 0 bases and at J to 5 bases, leaving 3 bases not matched to a gene. CDR3 sequence reads: CASSLGTGAYQPQHF. The CDR3 nucleotides are TGCGCCAGCAGCTTGGGGACAGGGGCCTATCAGCCCCAGCATTTT.

This rearrangement joins TRBV18 to TRBJ2-4; TRBD1 or TRBD2 may be the D gene (6 bases each). The germline V and J ends were trimmed by 2 bases and 6 bases, with 11 bases remaining between them. CDR3 length: 14 residues. Germline CDR1 KGHSH, CDR2 LQKENI. CDR3 loop: CASSPGGGGNIQYF. CDR3 coding DNA: TGTGCCAGCTCACCAGGCGGAGGGGGAAACATTCAGTACTTC.

CDR3 protein: CASSPTGVDEKLFF. DNA of the CDR3: TGTGCCAGCAGTCCGACAGGAGTGGATGAAAAACTGTTTTTT. This rearrangement joins TRBV28 to TRBJ1-4; perhaps TRBD1 as D (6 bases). This CDR3 has 14 amino acids. V lost 5 bases, J lost 6 bases, and 13 bases lay in between. Germline CDR1 reads MDHEN; CDR2 reads SYDVKM.

The chain uses TRBV24-1 and TRBJ2-3, with 8 bases identical to TRBD2. Per germline, CDR1 KGHDR and CDR2 SFDVKD. The V segment lost 3 bases and the J segment 4 bases; nucleotides outside the gene matches: 5. This CDR3 comprises 15 residues. This chain's CDR3 is CATSDLGLAPDTQYF. Here the CDR3 DNA reads TGTGCCACCAGTGATCTCGGACTAGCCCCAGATACGCAGTATTTT.

This chain uses TRBV7-9 with TRBJ2-3; the D gene is possibly TRBD1 (6 bases). Germline V gene sequence: CDR1 SEHNR, CDR2 FQNEAQ (reference sequence). The CDR3 spans 15 residues. V lost 4 bases and J 2 bases, leaving 13 bases between the germline ends. The CDR3 reads CASSSIVGATDTQYF. The CDR3 region has the DNA TGTGCCAGCAGCTCTATTGTGGGGGCCACAGATACGCAGTATTTT.

This rearrangement joins TRBV19 to TRBJ2-5; 7 nucleotides align to TRBD1. CDR3 length: 14 amino acids. Germline-derived CDR1 and CDR2 are LNHDA and SQIVND (reference sequence). With 3 bases clipped from V and 6 bases from J, the junction kept 7 bases outside the gene matches. Here the CDR3 DNA reads TGTGCCAGTAGTATTTCACAGGGGAGCCAGACCCAGTACTTC. Its translation: CASSISQGSQTQYF. The full variable domain, completed using reference TRBV19 and TRBJ2-5, is DGGITQSPKYLFRKEGQNVTLSCEQNLNHDAMYWYRQDPGQGLRLIYYSQIVNDFQKGDIAEGYSVSREKKESFPLTVTSAQKNPTAFYLCASSISQGSQTQYFGPGTRLLVL.

This clone was recorded once. The chain links TRBV3-1 (or the pseudogene TRBV3-2) to TRBJ2-7, with a possible D match to TRBD1 (6 bases). The CDR3 extends over 15 amino acids. Trimming took off 0 bases at V and 3 bases at J, with 12 bases between the two ends. Germline V gene sequence: CDR1 LGHDT, CDR2 YNNKEL (reference sequence). CDR3 coding DNA: TGTGCCAGCAGCCAAGATGTCAGGGGTAACTACGAGCAGTACTTC. Its protein is CASSQDVRGNYEQYF.

The chain carries TRBV3-1 (or the pseudogene TRBV3-2) and TRBJ2-5; TRBD2 is a possible D gene (6 bases). V shed 4 bases and J shed 4 bases, with 19 bases lying between them. CDR3 length equals 16 residues. From germline, CDR1 is LGHDT and CDR2 YNNKEL (reference sequence). CDR3 in DNA: TGTGCCAGCAGCCTTACCCCCGGGGGAGGAACAGAGACCCAGTACTTC. This encodes CASSLTPGGGTETQYF.

The V and J genes are TRBV7-9 and TRBJ2-3, with 8 positions matching TRBD1. The germline V gene encodes CDR1 SEHNR and CDR2 FQNEAQ (reference sequence). The CDR3 extends over 14 amino acids. Trimming took 3 bases from V and 3 from J; bases not matched to a gene: 2. The CDR3 nucleotides read TGTGCCAGCAGCTTGGGACAGGCTACAGATACGCAGTATTTT. Protein sequence: CASSLGQATDTQYF.

The chain combines TRBV29-1 with TRBJ2-2; no clear D gene. Germline V gene sequence: CDR1 SQVTM, CDR2 ANQGSEA. The V gene lost 4 bases and the J gene lost 7 bases, with 13 bases spanning the gap. The CDR3 consists of 13 residues. The chain's CDR3 is CSVGSGEGGELFF. The DNA of the CDR3 is TGCAGCGTTGGATCAGGTGAAGGCGGGGAGCTGTTTTTT.

V and J are TRBV5-5 and TRBJ2-5; unclear D gene. Trimming stripped 4 bases from V and 9 bases from J, with 10 bases between. The CDR3 has 11 residues. Germline V CDR1 and CDR2: SGHKS, YYEKEE (reference sequence). CDR3 coding DNA: TGTGCCAGCAGCCTGACCACGGCCCAGTACTTC. Protein sequence: CASSLTTAQYF.

Only one count was recorded for this clone. The chain uses TRBV30 and TRBJ2-1; 7 nucleotides match TRBD2. Germline V gene lookup returns CDR1 GTSNPN and CDR2 SVGIG (reference sequence). V trimming: 2 bases; J trimming: 4 bases; junction bases outside the gene matches: 5. This CDR3 is 14 amino acids long. The CDR3 sequence is CAWSSKRGYNEQFF. CDR3 sequence (DNA): TGTGCCTGGAGTAGCAAGCGGGGTTACAATGAGCAGTTCTTC.

This chain uses TRBV7-9 with TRBJ1-1; weak D call: TRBD1 (6 bases). V dropped 1 base and J dropped 1 base, with 13 bases sitting between them. Germline V gene lookup returns CDR1 SEHNR and CDR2 FQNEAQ (reference sequence). This CDR3 comprises 16 residues. The CDR3, as DNA: TGTGCCAGCAGCTTAGGAAGGGGGTCCGGGAACACTGAAGCTTTCTTT. It is translated as CASSLGRGSGNTEAFF.

The chain joins TRBV4-1 to TRBJ1-4; D call uncertain. The V gene's germline CDR1 is MGHRA and CDR2 YSYEKL. CDR3 length equals 15 residues. Trimming pared 4 bases from V and 0 bases from J, leaving 9 bases between. The DNA of the CDR3 is TGCGCCAGCAGCCCGTACAGTTCAACTAATGAAAAACTGTTTTTT. Protein: CASSPYSSTNEKLFF.